The text below deals with one T cell receptor (beta chain). The antigen is unknown. This entry comes from a study of cytomegalovirus exposure and HLA in healthy donors. This PCR relied on a set of 60 Vbeta primers and 13 Jbeta primers. Sequencing used immunoSEQ multiplex PCR; TCRdb keeps in-frame clones, though not all of them. The table includes 130,000 to 150,000 clones, roughly 70% detected once. Study-wide results and limits: No immune exposure information besides CMV serostatus was available.

V lost 5 bases to trimming and J lost 7 bases, with 11 bases between them. CDR1 SGHVS and CDR2 FQNEAQ come from the germline V gene. The CDR3 has 12 residues. This rearrangement joins TRBV7-8 to TRBJ1-2, with D perhaps matching TRBD1 (6 bases). This TCR was sampled from a man in his late teens or twenties in good health and CMV-seropositive. Sample: PBMCs. CDR3 residues: CASSGSGVGYTF. The CDR3 DNA is TGTGCCAGCAGCGGGTCAGGGGTTGGCTACACCTTC.